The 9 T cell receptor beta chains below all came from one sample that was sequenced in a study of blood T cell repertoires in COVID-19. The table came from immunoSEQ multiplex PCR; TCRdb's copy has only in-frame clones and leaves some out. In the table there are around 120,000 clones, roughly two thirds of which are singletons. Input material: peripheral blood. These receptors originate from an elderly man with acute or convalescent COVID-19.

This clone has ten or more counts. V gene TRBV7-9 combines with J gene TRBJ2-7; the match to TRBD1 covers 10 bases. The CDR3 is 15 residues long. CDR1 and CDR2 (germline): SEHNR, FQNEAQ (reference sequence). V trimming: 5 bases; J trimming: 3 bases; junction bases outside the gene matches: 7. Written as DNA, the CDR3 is TGTGCCAGCAGCCAATCCCGGGACAGGGGCTACGAGCAGTACTTC. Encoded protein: CASSQSRDRGYEQYF.

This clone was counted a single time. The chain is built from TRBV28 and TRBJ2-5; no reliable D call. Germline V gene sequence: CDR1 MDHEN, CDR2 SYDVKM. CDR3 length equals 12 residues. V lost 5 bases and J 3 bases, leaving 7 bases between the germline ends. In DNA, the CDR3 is TGTGCCAGCAGTACCGGAGAAGAGACCCAGTACTTC. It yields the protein CASSTGEETQYF.

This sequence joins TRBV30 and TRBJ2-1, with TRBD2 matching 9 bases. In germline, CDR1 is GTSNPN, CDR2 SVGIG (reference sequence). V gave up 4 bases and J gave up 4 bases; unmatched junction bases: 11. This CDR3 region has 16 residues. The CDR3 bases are TGTGCCTGGACACGGGCGGGAGGGCTGGCGTACAATGAGCAGTTCTTC. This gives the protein CAWTRAGGLAYNEQFF.

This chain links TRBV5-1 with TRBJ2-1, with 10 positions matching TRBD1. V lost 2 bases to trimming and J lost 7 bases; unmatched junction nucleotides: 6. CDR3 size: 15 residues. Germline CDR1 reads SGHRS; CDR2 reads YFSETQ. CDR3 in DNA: TGCGCCAGCAGCTTTAGACAGGGGGCAGCGAATGAGCAGTTCTTC. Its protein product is CASSFRQGAANEQFF. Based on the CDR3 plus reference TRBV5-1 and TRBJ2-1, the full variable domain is KAGVTQTPRYLIKTRGQQVTLSCSPISGHRSVSWYQQTPGQGLQFLFEYFSETQRNKGNFPGRFSGRQFSNSRSEMNVSTLELGDSALYLCASSFRQGAANEQFFGPGTRLTVL.

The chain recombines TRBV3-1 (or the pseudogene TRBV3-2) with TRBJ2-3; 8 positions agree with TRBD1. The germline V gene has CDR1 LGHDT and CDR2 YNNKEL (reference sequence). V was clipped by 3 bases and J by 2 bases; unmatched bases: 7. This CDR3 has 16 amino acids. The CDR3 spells CASSHDGQGYTDTQYF. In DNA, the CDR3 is TGTGCCAGCAGCCACGACGGACAGGGATACACAGATACGCAGTATTTT.

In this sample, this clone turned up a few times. The CDR3 loop reads CASSQRIDPINSPLHF. The DNA for the CDR3 is TGCGCCAGCAGCCAGAGAATTGATCCCATTAATTCACCCCTCCACTTT. This chain uses TRBV4-3 with TRBJ1-6; D is unresolved. The V end lost 3 bases, the J end lost 6 bases, and 15 bases lay between the germline ends. The CDR3 length is 16 residues. Germline CDR1 is LGHNA and CDR2 is YSLEER.

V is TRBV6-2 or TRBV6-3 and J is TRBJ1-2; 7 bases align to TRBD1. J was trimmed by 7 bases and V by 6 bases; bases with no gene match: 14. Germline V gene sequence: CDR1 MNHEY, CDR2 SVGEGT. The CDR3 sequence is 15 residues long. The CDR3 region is CASSPHEGGFGGYTF. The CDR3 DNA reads TGTGCCAGCAGCCCCCATGAAGGGGGCTTCGGTGGCTACACCTTC.

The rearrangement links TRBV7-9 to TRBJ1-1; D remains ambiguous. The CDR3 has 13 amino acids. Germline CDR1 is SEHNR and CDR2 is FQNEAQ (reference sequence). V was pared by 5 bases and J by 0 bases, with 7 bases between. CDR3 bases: TGTGCCAGCAGCAAAACAGTGAACACTGAAGCTTTCTTT. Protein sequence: CASSKTVNTEAFF.

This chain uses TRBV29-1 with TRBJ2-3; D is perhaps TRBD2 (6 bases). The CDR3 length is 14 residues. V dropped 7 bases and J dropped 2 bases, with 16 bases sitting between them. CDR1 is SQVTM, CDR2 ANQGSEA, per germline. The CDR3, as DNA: TGCAGCGCTCACGGGACTCCCGACACAGATACGCAGTATTTT. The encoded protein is CSAHGTPDTDTQYF.